The 22 T cell receptor beta chains given below trace back to one sample, sequenced in a study of OX40 agonist ivuxolimab in advanced cancers. Here immunoSEQ multiplex PCR was the method, and the copy in TCRdb shows in-frame clones only, minus some. The sample comprises almost 80,000 clones, roughly four fifths of which are singletons, and roughly 25% rests with the top ten. The source material was CD4+ or CD8+ T cells sorted from blood, sampled in a trial of the OX40 agonist ivuxolimab. The receptors were gathered from an adult with an advanced solid tumor such as melanoma, head and neck, liver or kidney cancer.

The chain recombines TRBV7-2 with TRBJ1-2, with 7 bases matching TRBD1. Germline CDR1 SGHTA, CDR2 FQGNSA. The CDR3 covers 14 residues. Trimming took 6 bases from V and 8 from J; bases not matched to a gene: 12. CDR3 coding DNA: TGTGCCAGCAGGCCCGACAGGGACCTCGGAGGCTACACCTTC. Translating gives CASRPDRDLGGYTF.

The V call is TRBV12-5, the J call TRBJ2-3, with 14 bases aligning to TRBD2. The CDR3 extends over 16 amino acids. CDR1 and CDR2 (germline): LGHNT, FRNRAP. After removal of 4 bases from V and 4 bases from J, the junction contained 4 bases not matched to a gene. This CDR3 is CASGSGLAGVADTQYF. In nucleotides, the CDR3 is TGTGCTAGTGGTTCGGGACTAGCGGGAGTTGCAGATACGCAGTATTTT.

In this sample, this clone turned up once. Other DNA sequences in the same sample also yield this CDR3. This sequence joins TRBV5-6 and TRBJ1-1, with D tentatively TRBD1 (6 bases). This CDR3 spans 13 amino acids. V lost 0 bases and J 5 bases, leaving 8 bases between the germline ends. Germline-derived CDR1 and CDR2 are SGHDT and YYEEEE. The CDR3 DNA is TGTGCCAGCAGCTTGGGAGGGGGGACTGAAGCTTTCTTT. Translation: CASSLGGGTEAFF.

This sequence joins TRBV19 and TRBJ2-7, with 8 bases lining up with TRBD1. The CDR3 is 14 residues long. Germline-derived CDR1 and CDR2 are LNHDA and SQIVND (reference sequence). V shed 4 bases and J 3 bases; nucleotides not matched to a gene: 5. In DNA form, the CDR3 reads TGTGCCAGTAGTAAGGGACAGGCCGGCTACGAGCAGTACTTC. Protein product: CASSKGQAGYEQYF.

The chain carries TRBV28 and TRBJ1-5; no reliable D call. There are 15 residues in the CDR3. Deletions cut 2 bases from V and 3 bases from J, with 11 bases between. Germline V gene lookup returns CDR1 MDHEN and CDR2 SYDVKM. CDR3 DNA sequence: TGTGCCAGCAGTTTAAGAACGGGAATCAATCAGCCCCAGCATTTT. This encodes CASSLRTGINQPQHF. Full variable domain (outside the CDR3, taken from reference TRBV28 and TRBJ1-5): DVKVTQSSRYLVKRTGEKVFLECVQDMDHENMFWYRQDPGLGLRLIYFSYDVKMKEKGDIPEGYSVSREKKERFSLILESASTNQTSMYLCASSLRTGINQPQHFGDGTRLSIL.

This clone turned up a few times. The chain joins TRBV18 to TRBJ2-3; a weak D match, TRBD1 (5 bases). V lost 4 bases, J lost 5 bases, and 13 bases lay in between. This CDR3 comprises 14 residues. Germline V CDR1 and CDR2: KGHSH, LQKENI. CDR3 bases: TGTGCCAGCTCACGCACCGCCAGGGAAGATACGCAGTATTTT. It specifies CASSRTAREDTQYF.

The J gene is TRBJ1-1, the V gene TRBV30, with D unclear. Per the germline V gene, CDR1 is GTSNPN and CDR2 is SVGIG (reference sequence). This CDR3 spans 13 amino acids. Trimming removed 2 bases from V and 0 bases from J, with 7 bases in between. The DNA for the CDR3 is TGTGCCTGGAGTCTGGAGGTGAACACTGAAGCTTTCTTT. Translated: CAWSLEVNTEAFF.

Note on this clone: This CDR3 is also generated by other DNA sequences in the sample. The rearrangement links TRBV18 to TRBJ2-1; 12 positions match TRBD2. CDR3 length: 15 residues. Germline V lookup: CDR1 KGHSH, CDR2 LQKENI. J was trimmed by 4 bases and V by 6 bases; bases with no gene match: 4. The CDR3, as DNA: TGTGCCAGCTCTCCCCTAGCGGGAGGGTACAATGAGCAGTTCTTC. Its translation is CASSPLAGGYNEQFF.

The chain employs TRBV19 and TRBJ2-7; the match to TRBD1 covers 7 bases. The CDR3 has 14 residues. V shed 8 bases and J 4 bases; nucleotides not matched to a gene: 11. Germline CDR1 is LNHDA and CDR2 is SQIVND (reference sequence). CDR3: CASSAQGNTYEQYF. CDR3 in DNA: TGTGCCAGTTCGGCACAGGGGAATACGTACGAGCAGTACTTC.

The chain couples TRBV5-1 to TRBJ2-7, with 8 bases fitting TRBD1. The V and J ends lost 0 bases and 3 bases, in that order; junction bases with no gene match: 2. CDR1 is SGHRS and CDR2 is YFSETQ in the germline V gene. The CDR3 extends over 14 amino acids. In nucleotides, the CDR3 is TGCGCCAGCAGCTTGGCTGGACAGGGCTACGAGCAGTACTTC. Amino acids: CASSLAGQGYEQYF.

The chain is built from TRBV9 and TRBJ2-6; perhaps TRBD2 as D (6 bases). Germline CDR1 and CDR2: SGDLS and YYNGEE. Trimming pared 6 bases from V and 1 base from J, leaving 11 bases between. CDR3 length: 15 amino acids. The CDR3 protein is CASIGGGSGANVLTF. For the CDR3, the DNA is TGTGCCAGCATCGGAGGAGGGTCTGGGGCCAACGTCCTGACTTTC.

The chain employs TRBV19 and TRBJ2-3; 8 bases line up with TRBD1. Germline V lookup: CDR1 LNHDA, CDR2 SQIVND (reference sequence). V shed 2 bases, J shed 4 bases, and the junction held 14 bases outside the gene matches. The CDR3 loop spans 18 amino acids. CDR3 in amino acids: CASSIIGKAQGAPDTQYF. CDR3 in DNA: TGTGCCAGTAGTATAATTGGGAAGGCGCAGGGGGCCCCAGATACGCAGTATTTT.

V usage is TRBV27 and J usage is TRBJ2-3, with D perhaps matching TRBD2 (6 bases). Deletions cut 8 bases from V and 2 bases from J, with 17 bases between. The CDR3 loop spans 15 amino acids. Germline CDR1 and CDR2: MNHEY and SMNVEV (reference sequence). Here the CDR3 reads CASYSPGGVTDTQYF. The CDR3 bases are TGTGCCAGCTACTCCCCAGGCGGGGTCACAGATACGCAGTATTTT.

The CDR3: CASSQGVGIGELFF. DNA for the CDR3: TGCGCCAGCAGCCAAGGGGTCGGGATCGGGGAGCTGTTTTTT. This chain links TRBV4-1 with TRBJ2-2, with D possibly TRBD2 on 5 matching bases. This CDR3 comprises 14 residues. Trimming removed 1 base at V and 7 bases at J, with 10 bases between. CDR1 is MGHRA, CDR2 YSYEKL, per germline.

The rearrangement links TRBV5-6 to TRBJ2-1; 11 nucleotides align to TRBD2. Germline V gives CDR1 SGHDT, CDR2 YYEEEE. CDR3 size: 16 residues. V trimming: 5 bases; J trimming: 4 bases; junction bases outside the gene matches: 8. The CDR3 protein is CASRSTSGTHYNEQFF. CDR3 coding DNA: TGTGCCAGCAGATCGACTAGCGGGACCCATTACAATGAGCAGTTCTTC.

The chain combines TRBV5-1 with TRBJ2-7; D unclear. The CDR3 has 15 residues. Germline V gene data show CDR1 as SGHRS and CDR2 as YFSETQ. V lost 4 bases, J lost 0 bases, and 14 bases lay in between. The CDR3: CASSTRSGISYEQYF. The CDR3 DNA is TGCGCCAGCAGCACCCGTTCAGGTATCTCCTACGAGCAGTACTTC.

The J gene is TRBJ1-2, the V gene TRBV5-1, with TRBD1 matching 7 bases. The trim removed 4 bases at V and 4 bases at J, leaving 10 bases unmatched. Germline V gives CDR1 SGHRS, CDR2 YFSETQ. This CDR3 is 15 amino acids long. The CDR3 coding sequence is TGCGCCAGCAGCCCCCGACAGGGTGACTCCTATGGCTACACCTTC. It translates to CASSPRQGDSYGYTF.

V gene TRBV4-2 combines with J gene TRBJ2-5, with D maybe TRBD2 (6 bases). The germline V gene has CDR1 LGHNA and CDR2 YNFKEQ. This CDR3 comprises 14 residues. V dropped 1 base and J dropped 3 bases, with 9 bases sitting between them. The CDR3 region has the DNA TGTGCCAGCAGCCAAGGGAGGGGAGAAGAGACCCAGTACTTC. Amino acids: CASSQGRGEETQYF.

The chain is built from TRBV11-2 and TRBJ1-4, with D hard to call. The V end lost 1 base, the J end lost 7 bases, and 16 bases lay between the germline ends. CDR1 SGHAT and CDR2 FQNNGV come from the germline V gene. The length of the CDR3 is 16 residues. The CDR3 loop is CASSLVRGRGFEKLFF. CDR3 nucleotide sequence: TGTGCCAGCAGCTTAGTTAGAGGACGCGGTTTTGAAAAACTGTTTTTT.

V is TRBV21-1 and J is TRBJ1-3; TRBD1 is the table's D call, not checked against the DNA. TRBV21-1 is deemed a pseudogene. This CDR3 has 17 residues. The CDR3 coding sequence is TGTGCCAGCACCCAGAGGGACAGGGCCCGCTCTGGAAACACCATATATTTT. Encoded protein: CASTQRDRARSGNTIYF.

The V gene is TRBV28, the J gene TRBJ2-5; the match to TRBD2 covers 9 bases. The J call may not be correct, given that the DNA end is closer to TRBJ2-7. The germline V gene encodes CDR1 MDHEN and CDR2 SYDVKM. The CDR3 is 15 residues long. The CDR3 here is CASSPLRGGTYEQYF. CDR3 coding DNA: TGTGCCAGCAGCCCCCTGCGGGGGGGCACCTACGAGCAGTACTTC.

The V call is TRBV6-1, the J call TRBJ2-3; TRBD2 matches 7 bases. Germline V gene lookup returns CDR1 MNHNS and CDR2 SASEGT. Trimming took 2 bases from V and 2 from J; bases not matched to a gene: 4. The CDR3 runs to 15 residues. The chain's CDR3 is CASSEPSGITDTQYF. The CDR3 DNA reads as TGTGCCAGCAGTGAACCTAGCGGAATCACAGATACGCAGTATTTT.